A selection of T cell receptor beta chains follows, all from one sample in a study of blood T cell repertoires in COVID-19. The protocol was immunoSEQ multiplex PCR, while the TCRdb copy is restricted to in-frame clones and leaves out a portion. This sample yields fewer than 200,000 clones, of which around 82% are seen a single time; approximately 7% belongs to the top ten. The sample consisted of peripheral blood. These receptor sequences come from a woman aged 40 to 50 with COVID-19, enrolled during active disease. Each CDR3 is given with its conserved first and last residue.

len | j_gene | v_gene | CDR3aa
14 | TRBJ1-3 | TRBV6-5 | CASTDPGGGNTIYF
18 | TRBJ1-6 | TRBV5-6 | CASSSLRSGGGYNSPLHF
15 | TRBJ2-3 | TRBV18 | CASTKGDSGTDTQYF
17 | TRBJ2-2 | TRBV6-1 | CASSGRLAGVGTGELFF
13 | TRBJ2-1 | TRBV29-1 | CSVEGTSGRQQFF
14 | TRBJ1-6 | TRBV30 | CACRSGTANSPLHF
11 | TRBJ2-1 | TRBV4-1 | CASSQEIEQFF
14 | TRBJ2-7 | TRBV10-2 | CASSPGTGAGEQYF
15 | TRBJ1-1 | TRBV5-4 | CASSAYRGTNTEAFF
15 | TRBJ1-5 | TRBV6-5 | CASSYGTGPNQPQHF
17 | TRBJ1-6 | TRBV27 | CASSSGPGQGVGSPLHF
15 | TRBJ1-2 | TRBV2 | CASRARTGENYGYTF
13 | TRBJ1-1 | TRBV18 | CASSPRDLTEAFF
17 | TRBJ1-6 | TRBV3-1/TRBV3-2 | CASSRRGGRDRISPLHF
12 | TRBJ2-5 | TRBV19 | CASSSGGETQYF
18 | TRBJ2-2 | TRBV9 | CASSAGTGVGFRTGELFF
15 | TRBJ2-1 | TRBV5-8 | CASSWFTVATNEQFF
13 | TRBJ1-1 | TRBV12-3/TRBV12-4 | CASRGRGDTEAFF
11 | TRBJ2-1 | TRBV18 | CASSSGNEQFF
16 | TRBJ2-2 | TRBV7-9 | CASSLAGQGPRGELFF
18 | TRBJ2-7 | TRBV27 | CASSPPPGTSGIAEEQYF
14 | TRBJ2-1 | TRBV12-5 | CASAQDRGYNEQFF
17 | TRBJ2-6 | TRBV5-1 | CASSLGTGVAGANVLTF